This is a list of T cell receptor beta chains from one sample in a study of breast tumors, draining lymph nodes, adjacent tissues. Each CDR3 protein is one row after TCRdb ran MiXCR on the multiplex PCR reads. The data contain 180,000 or so distinct CDR3 sequences, approximately 33% of them singletons. The sequenced sample consisted of axillary lymph node tissue. Source of these receptors: a female donor with breast cancer. Some clones in this sample may be carry-over from other donors' samples. Each CDR3 is given with its conserved first and last residue. Each record gives: clone size, J gene, D gene, V gene, CDR3 protein, CDR3 DNA. D genes are given only for firm matches. Only part of the rows carry a size: once, few, many, or a class if the clone is expanded.

-	TRBJ1-2	TRBD1	TRBV29-1	CSVAVQGAGYTF	TGCAGCGTTGCCGTACAGGGGGCAGGCTACACCTTC
-	TRBJ1-2	-	TRBV6-2/TRBV6-3	CASSHGGSGDGYTF	TGTGCCAGCAGTCACGGCGGTAGTGGGGATGGCTACACCTTC
-	TRBJ2-5	TRBD2	TRBV2	CASRLTSGGAGETQYF	TGTGCCAGCAGGTTGACTAGCGGGGGGGCCGGGGAGACCCAGTACTTC
many	TRBJ2-3	-	TRBV5-8	CASSHRTTSTDTQYF	TGTGCCAGCAGCCACAGGACTACTAGCACAGATACGCAGTATTTT
-	TRBJ2-7	TRBD1	TRBV6-1	CASSRDRFLSYEQYF	TGTGCCAGCAGTCGGGACAGGTTCCTCTCCTACGAGCAGTACTTC
many	TRBJ2-1	-	TRBV20-1	CSARGSAASSSYNEQFF	TGCAGTGCTAGAGGGTCGGCGGCGTCCTCCTCCTACAATGAGCAGTTCTTC
-	TRBJ1-3	-	TRBV2	CASSVTIAGAARNTIYF	TGTGCCAGCAGTGTAACCATAGCGGGGGCTGCGAGGAACACCATATATTTT
many	TRBJ2-3	TRBD2	TRBV7-2	CASLAGMETDTQYF	TGTGCCAGCCTAGCGGGAATGGAGACAGATACGCAGTATTTT
-	TRBJ2-3	-	TRBV2	CASSGVAGTDTQYF	TGTGCCAGCAGTGGAGTAGCGGGCACAGATACGCAGTATTTT
many	TRBJ2-1	TRBD2	TRBV19	CASQGTSGARNEQFF	TGTGCCAGCCAGGGGACTAGCGGGGCCCGCAATGAGCAGTTCTTC
many	TRBJ1-3	TRBD1	TRBV28	CASSPDRARRNTIYF	TGTGCCAGCAGTCCCGACAGGGCGAGGCGAAACACCATATATTTT
many	TRBJ2-2	-	TRBV11-2	CASSLNLRTGELFF	TGTGCCAGCAGCTTAAACCTTCGCACCGGGGAGCTGTTTTTT
-	TRBJ2-7	-	TRBV12-3/TRBV12-4	CASGEGTVGRVQYF	TGTGCCAGCGGGGAAGGGACGGTCGGAAGGGTGCAGTACTTC
many	TRBJ1-5	-	TRBV10-3	CAISARVDSNQPQHF	TGTGCCATCAGCGCCCGGGTAGATAGCAATCAGCCCCAGCATTTT
many	TRBJ1-4	-	TRBV27	CASSQTSRGGEKLFF	TGTGCCAGCAGTCAAACCTCCAGAGGCGGTGAAAAACTGTTTTTT
many	TRBJ1-5	-	TRBV5-8	CASSSDTSNQPQHF	TGTGCCAGCAGCTCGGACACTAGCAATCAGCCCCAGCATTTT
many	TRBJ1-6	TRBD1	TRBV7-9	CASSHTGGLGNSPLHF	TGTGCCAGCAGCCACACAGGGGGCCTCGGTAATTCACCCCTCCACTTT
few	TRBJ2-1	-	TRBV19	CASSDGNPYNEQFF	TGTGCCAGTAGCGACGGCAACCCCTACAATGAGCAGTTCTTC
many	TRBJ2-7	TRBD2	TRBV2	CASSLGLAGALEQYF	TGTGCCAGCAGCCTAGGACTAGCGGGGGCCCTCGAGCAGTACTTC
-	TRBJ1-2	TRBD1	TRBV29-1	CSVEEFQVPASANHGQGRSGYTF	TGCAGCGTTGAAGAATTCCAGGTCCCCGCCAGTGCTAACCACGGACAGGGGAGGAGTGGCTACACCTTC
-	TRBJ2-1	-	TRBV10-2	CASRAGGVPSGEQFF	TGCGCCAGCAGAGCTGGCGGGGTACCGTCGGGTGAGCAGTTCTTC
many	TRBJ2-7	TRBD2	TRBV19	CASSIKLAGAYEQYF	TGTGCCAGTAGTATAAAACTAGCGGGAGCCTACGAGCAGTACTTC
many	TRBJ1-6	-	TRBV13	CASSLVGTVGSPLHF	TGTGCCAGCAGCTTAGTTGGGACTGTTGGTTCACCCCTCCACTTT
many	TRBJ1-6	-	TRBV6-1	CASSEDREQNSPLHF	TGTGCCAGCAGTGAAGATCGCGAACAGAATTCACCCCTCCACTTT
-	TRBJ2-5	TRBD2	TRBV7-9	CASSTIAGGRETQYF	TGTGCCAGCAGCACCATAGCGGGAGGCCGGGAGACCCAGTACTTC
few	TRBJ1-5	-	TRBV12-3/TRBV12-4	CASSNDGQNQPQHF	TGTGCCAGCAGTAACGACGGGCAGAATCAGCCCCAGCATTTT